Listed below are T cell receptor beta chains from one sample, sequenced in a study of blood T cell repertoires in COVID-19. Using immunoSEQ multiplex PCR, the repertoire was profiled, and TCRdb retains in-frame clones only, with some absent. This table has approximately 63,000 clones, 86% appearing once. The sample was peripheral blood. Every receptor here comes from an elderly woman with acute or convalescent COVID-19. CDR3s include the opening cysteine and the closing phenylalanine or tryptophan. The D gene is left open where the match is weak.

j_call d_call v_call cdr3_aa cdr3_nt
TRBJ1-2 TRBD1 TRBV29-1 CSVGQGADGYTF TGCAGCGTAGGACAGGGGGCTGACGGCTACACCTTC
TRBJ2-1 - TRBV6-4 CASSAVGAVNEQFF TGTGCCAGCAGTGCGGTGGGGGCCGTTAATGAGCAGTTCTTC
TRBJ1-6 TRBD1 TRBV4-3 CASSQDRGAPNSPLHF TGCGCCAGCAGCCAAGACAGGGGGGCCCCTAATTCACCCCTCCACTTT
TRBJ1-1 TRBD1 TRBV18 CASSPDRGRATEAFF TGTGCCAGCTCACCGGACAGGGGGCGGGCCACTGAAGCTTTCTTT
TRBJ2-5 - TRBV7-9 CASSSGTRETQYF TGTGCCAGCAGCTCTGGTACGCGAGAGACCCAGTACTTC
TRBJ1-1 - TRBV27 CASSLYGKMNTEAFF TGTGCCAGCAGTTTATATGGCAAGATGAACACTGAAGCTTTCTTT
TRBJ2-4 TRBD1 TRBV5-8 CASSRTGGAGLVKNIQYF TGTGCCAGCAGCCGGACAGGGGGCGCGGGGTTGGTCAAAAACATTCAGTACTTC
TRBJ1-1 - TRBV5-8 CASSLVGYRNTEAFF TGTGCCAGCAGCTTGGTTGGGTACAGAAACACTGAAGCTTTCTTT
TRBJ2-6 - TRBV22-1 CPGSARAGNWANVLTF TGTCCTGGGAGCGCACGGGCAGGTAACTGGGCCAACGTCCTGACTTTC
TRBJ1-2 TRBD1 TRBV19 CASSQSTGGYGYTF TGTGCCAGTAGCCAATCGACAGGGGGGTATGGCTACACCTTC
TRBJ2-7 - TRBV7-3 CASSPGSYEQYF TGTGCCAGCAGCCCTGGCAGCTACGAGCAGTACTTC
TRBJ2-7 - TRBV5-1 CASSLTIAASSYEQYF TGCGCCAGCAGCTTGACAATAGCGGCAAGCTCCTACGAGCAGTACTTC
TRBJ1-1 - TRBV19 CASSLKGDTEAFF TGTGCCAGTAGCCTTAAGGGGGACACTGAAGCTTTCTTT